This is a list of T cell receptor beta chains from one sample in a study of blood T cell repertoires in COVID-19. Profiled with immunoSEQ multiplex PCR; TCRdb holds only in-frame clones, not every one. The sample includes about 300,000 clones, around nine tenths of them seen just once. Sequenced material: peripheral blood. The source is a woman aged 30 to 39 with COVID-19, enrolled during active disease. Each CDR3 is given without its conserved first and last residue. The order of the fields is CDR3 protein, J gene, V gene.

CDR3: ATSRDLIGTGDGYT
J: TRBJ1-2
V: TRBV15

CDR3: ASSFFSAATAF
J: TRBJ1-1
V: TRBV7-2

CDR3: ASSIWGQGDNQPQH
J: TRBJ1-5
V: TRBV19

CDR3: ASSPDGGALH
J: TRBJ1-6
V: TRBV11-2

CDR3: ASSYFAGSGEKLF
J: TRBJ1-4
V: TRBV6-5

CDR3: ASSLLVGYNEQF
J: TRBJ2-1
V: TRBV28

CDR3: AWRVGASYEQY
J: TRBJ2-7
V: TRBV30

CDR3: ASSYSRGPQYSPLH
J: TRBJ1-6
V: TRBV6-5

CDR3: AWSPGTGGFGNTIY
J: TRBJ1-3
V: TRBV30

CDR3: ASSPDRGGQPQH
J: TRBJ1-5
V: TRBV18

CDR3: ASMGTLMYEQF
J: TRBJ2-1
V: TRBV2

CDR3: ASSPSQGWGYT
J: TRBJ1-2
V: TRBV18

CDR3: ATSDPFTGPYGYT
J: TRBJ1-2
V: TRBV24-1

CDR3: ASSLAGDSPLH
J: TRBJ1-6
V: TRBV5-1

CDR3: ASSLGTGHTGELF
J: TRBJ2-2
V: TRBV5-8

CDR3: ASSDAGGAEGYT
J: TRBJ1-2
V: TRBV7-9

CDR3: ASSRADRLYGYT
J: TRBJ1-2
V: TRBV7-2

CDR3: ATSDSGQGAYQPQH
J: TRBJ1-5
V: TRBV24-1

CDR3: ASSMVRGSAEAF
J: TRBJ1-1
V: TRBV19

CDR3: ASSLDTWDTQY
J: TRBJ2-3
V: TRBV11-3

CDR3: ASSPSPGNTIY
J: TRBJ1-3
V: TRBV2

CDR3: AWTRGSGNTIY
J: TRBJ1-3
V: TRBV30

CDR3: ASSLEWGANEKLF
J: TRBJ1-4
V: TRBV5-1

CDR3: ASSLRGGSNQPQH
J: TRBJ1-5
V: TRBV28

CDR3: ASSFKRQATNEKLF
J: TRBJ1-4
V: TRBV28

CDR3: ASSPPGLAGGREETQY
J: TRBJ2-5
V: TRBV7-2

CDR3: AIRADGVVGNEQF
J: TRBJ2-1
V: TRBV10-3

CDR3: ASSAEPEAF
J: TRBJ1-1
V: TRBV9

CDR3: ASSIQRGTSSGANVLT
J: TRBJ2-6
V: TRBV19

CDR3: ASSPRQGSGSPLH
J: TRBJ1-6
V: TRBV5-1

CDR3: ASSIWDSDTQY
J: TRBJ2-3
V: TRBV19

CDR3: ASSLSSGGGNEQF
J: TRBJ2-1
V: TRBV5-1

CDR3: ASSLMRPDTQY
J: TRBJ2-3
V: TRBV7-2

CDR3: ASSPLGSRYYGYT
J: TRBJ1-2
V: TRBV11-2

CDR3: RGDRGTEAF
J: TRBJ1-1
V: TRBV20-1

CDR3: ASSEGTGGFYGYT
J: TRBJ1-2
V: TRBV6-1

CDR3: ASSRWTEAYEQY
J: TRBJ2-7
V: TRBV7-2

CDR3: ASSFNGRYGYT
J: TRBJ1-2
V: TRBV7-9

CDR3: ASTLGRGSTDTQY
J: TRBJ2-3
V: TRBV19

CDR3: ASSRIDSVNQPQH
J: TRBJ1-5
V: TRBV7-2

CDR3: ASSPSQTGKTQY
J: TRBJ2-5
V: TRBV18

CDR3: ASSVGPGISIGGNYGYT
J: TRBJ1-2
V: TRBV9

CDR3: ASSSRDRGNQPQH
J: TRBJ1-5
V: TRBV3-1/TRBV3-2

CDR3: ASSQLAGVLDTGELF
J: TRBJ2-2
V: TRBV6-6

CDR3: ASSVDSGGAYEQF
J: TRBJ2-1
V: TRBV2

CDR3: ASSLTGVSEAF
J: TRBJ1-1
V: TRBV2

CDR3: ASSQAPTVNYGYT
J: TRBJ1-2
V: TRBV4-3

CDR3: ASSLALEAIY
J: TRBJ1-3
V: TRBV28

CDR3: ASSLLGLHTEAF
J: TRBJ1-1
V: TRBV11-2

CDR3: ASSRRGTGGGGTGELF
J: TRBJ2-2
V: TRBV7-6